This passage covers 3 T cell receptor beta chains from one sample sequenced in a study of T-cell memory formation after mild COVID-19. TCRdb redid the calling of the 5' RACE reads with MiXCR, one entry per CDR3 protein. The sample gives about 130,000 distinct CDR3 sequences, 25% of which show up once; roughly 25% is in the top ten. Sequencing was done on a sample of PBMCs or a T cell subset sorted from them (not recorded which). Every receptor here comes from an adult woman who had mild COVID-19 (a few samples of this study predate the infection). Cell type and time point are not known.

This clonotype turned up a few times. This chain uses TRBV4-1 with TRBJ2-1, with 8 positions matching TRBD1. Germline values: CDR1 MGHRA, CDR2 YSYEKL. V was pared by 6 bases and J by 4 bases, with 5 bases of the junction left unmatched. CDR3 length: 14 amino acids. The CDR3, as DNA: TGCGCCAGCAGTCCCGGACAGGGATACAATGAGCAGTTCTTC. This codes for CASSPGQGYNEQFF.

This clonotype was detected only once. The V and J genes are TRBV5-6 and TRBJ2-1, with D perhaps being TRBD1 or TRBD2 (5 bases each). The germline V gene has CDR1 SGHDT and CDR2 YYEEEE. Trimming shortened V by 1 base and J by 6 bases, and 17 bases separated the two germline ends. CDR3 size: 16 residues. The DNA for the CDR3 is TGTGCCAGCAGCTTGTGGAGGCAGGGCAGGCTCAATGAGCAGTTCTTC. This translates into CASSLWRQGRLNEQFF.

This clonotype was counted between two and nine times. The chain employs TRBV27 and TRBJ2-7; D gene uncertain. There are 15 residues in the CDR3. The germline V gene encodes CDR1 MNHEY and CDR2 SMNVEV (reference sequence). Trimming pared 5 bases from V and 2 bases from J, leaving 16 bases between. The CDR3 here is CASSPSAGRAYEQYF. For the CDR3, the DNA is TGTGCCAGCAGTCCTTCGGCCGGACGGGCCTACGAGCAGTACTTC.